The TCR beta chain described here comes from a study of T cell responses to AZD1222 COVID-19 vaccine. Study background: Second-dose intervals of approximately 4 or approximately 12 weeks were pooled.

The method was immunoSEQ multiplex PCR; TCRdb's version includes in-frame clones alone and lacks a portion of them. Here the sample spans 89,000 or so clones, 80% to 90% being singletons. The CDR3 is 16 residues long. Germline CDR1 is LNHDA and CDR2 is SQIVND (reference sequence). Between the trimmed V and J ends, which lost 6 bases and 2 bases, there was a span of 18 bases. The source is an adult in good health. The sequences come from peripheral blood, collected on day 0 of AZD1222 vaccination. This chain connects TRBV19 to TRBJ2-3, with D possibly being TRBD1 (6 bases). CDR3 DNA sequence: TGTGCCAGTAGCCTACTCATGACAGGACCCACAGATACGCAGTATTTT. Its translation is CASSLLMTGPTDTQYF.